This TCR beta chain emerged from a study of T cell responses to AZD1222 COVID-19 vaccine. Study results and limitations: Spike-specific TCR breadth and depth went up after people got two AZD1222 doses. Clonal diversity was possibly underestimated, and the donors were mostly white British, with more females. At 160-218 and 743-854, vaccine-associated CD4 TCRs were dominant, and they spanned spike. Seropositivity was recorded at baseline in only 6 or 7 AZD1222 recipients.

About this clone: Its antigen is undetermined.

Data came from immunoSEQ multiplex PCR; TCRdb stores just in-frame clones and leaves some out. The sample has roughly 140,000 clones, about 90% seen once; the top ten hold about 3%. This CDR3 is 15 amino acids long. The germline gives CDR1 SGHNT, CDR2 YYREEE (reference sequence). After removal of 4 bases from V and 2 bases from J, the junction contained 5 bases not matched to a gene. The clonotype comes from an adult in good health. The chain links TRBV5-4 to TRBJ2-7, with 11 bases aligning to TRBD2. Sequenced material: peripheral blood, taken on day 0 of MenACWY control vaccination. This CDR3 is CASSKGLAEAYEQYF. The CDR3 DNA reads TGTGCCAGCAGCAAGGGACTAGCGGAGGCCTACGAGCAGTACTTC.